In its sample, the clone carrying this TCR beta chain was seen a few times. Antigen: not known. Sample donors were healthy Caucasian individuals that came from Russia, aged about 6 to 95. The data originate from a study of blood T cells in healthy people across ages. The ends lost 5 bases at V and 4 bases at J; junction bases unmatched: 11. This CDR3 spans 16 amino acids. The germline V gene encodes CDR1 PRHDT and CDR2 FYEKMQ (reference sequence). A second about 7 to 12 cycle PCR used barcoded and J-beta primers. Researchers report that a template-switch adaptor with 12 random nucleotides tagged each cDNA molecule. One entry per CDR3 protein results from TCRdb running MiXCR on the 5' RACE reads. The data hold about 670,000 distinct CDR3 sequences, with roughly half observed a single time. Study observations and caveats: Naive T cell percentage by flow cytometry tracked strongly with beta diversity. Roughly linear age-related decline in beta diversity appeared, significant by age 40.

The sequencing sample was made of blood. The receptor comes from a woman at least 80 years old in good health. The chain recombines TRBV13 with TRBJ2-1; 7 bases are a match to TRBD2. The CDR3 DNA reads TGTGCCAGCAGCCCATTGGGACTATCGCGGTACAATGAGCAGTTCTTC. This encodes CASSPLGLSRYNEQFF.